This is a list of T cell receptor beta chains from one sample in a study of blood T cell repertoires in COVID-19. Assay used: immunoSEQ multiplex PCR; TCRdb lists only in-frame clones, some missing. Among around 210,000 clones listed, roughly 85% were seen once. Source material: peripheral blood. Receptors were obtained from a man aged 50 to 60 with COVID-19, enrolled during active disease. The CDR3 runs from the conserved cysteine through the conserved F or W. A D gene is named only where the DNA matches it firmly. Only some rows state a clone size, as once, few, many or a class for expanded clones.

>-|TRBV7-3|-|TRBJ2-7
CATGAGATYEQYF
TGTGCCACCGGGGCAGGGGCCACCTACGAGCAGTACTTC
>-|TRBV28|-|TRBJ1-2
CASSKGGPTGSGGYTF
TGTGCCAGCAGCAAGGGTGGGCCAACAGGGTCTGGTGGCTACACCTTC
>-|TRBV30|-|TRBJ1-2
CAWMRAQYYGYTF
TGTGCCTGGATGAGGGCGCAGTACTATGGCTACACCTTC
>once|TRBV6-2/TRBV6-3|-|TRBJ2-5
CASSPGNGRGQETQYF
TGTGCCAGCAGTCCGGGGAACGGCCGGGGCCAAGAGACCCAGTACTTC
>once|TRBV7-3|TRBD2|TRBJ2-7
CASSPAGRSYEQYF
TGTGCCAGCAGCCCAGCGGGACGGTCTTACGAGCAGTACTTC
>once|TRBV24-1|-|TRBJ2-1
CATSDHPASSYNEQFF
TGTGCCACCAGTGATCATCCCGCGAGCTCCTACAATGAGCAGTTCTTC
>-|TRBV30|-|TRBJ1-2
CAWSQVGPYGYTF
TGTGCCTGGAGCCAGGTGGGGCCCTATGGCTACACCTTC
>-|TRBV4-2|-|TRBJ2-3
CASSQEPGASTDTQYF
TGTGCCAGCAGCCAAGAGCCAGGGGCAAGCACAGATACGCAGTATTTT
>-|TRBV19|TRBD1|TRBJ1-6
CASSARQGYNSPLHF
TGTGCCAGTAGTGCACGACAGGGCTATAATTCACCCCTCCACTTT
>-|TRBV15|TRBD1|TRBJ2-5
CATSRDQRTGSSGTQYF
TGTGCCACCAGCAGAGATCAACGGACAGGGTCGAGTGGGACCCAGTACTTC
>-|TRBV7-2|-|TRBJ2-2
CASSPGGVNTGELFF
TGTGCCAGCAGCCCAGGAGGGGTGAACACCGGGGAGCTGTTTTTT
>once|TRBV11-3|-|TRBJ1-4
CASTLTGLREKLFF
TGTGCCAGCACTTTGACAGGTCTTCGGGAAAAACTGTTTTTT
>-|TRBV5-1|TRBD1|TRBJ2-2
CASSTGGKAGELFF
TGCGCCAGCAGCACAGGGGGAAAGGCCGGGGAGCTGTTTTTT
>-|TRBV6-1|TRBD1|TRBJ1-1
CASSEGRGQGGAFF
TGTGCCAGCAGTGAAGGGAGAGGACAGGGTGGGGCTTTCTTT
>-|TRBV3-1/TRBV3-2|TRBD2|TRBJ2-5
CASSLAGVKETQYF
TGTGCCAGCAGTCTAGCGGGGGTGAAAGAGACCCAGTACTTC
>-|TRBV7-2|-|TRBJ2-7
CASSLDQFYEQYF
TGTGCCAGCAGCTTAGACCAGTTCTACGAGCAGTACTTC
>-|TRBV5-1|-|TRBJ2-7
CASRPDSNSYEQYF
TGCGCCAGCAGACCTGACAGTAACTCCTACGAGCAGTACTTC
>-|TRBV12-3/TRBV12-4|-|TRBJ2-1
CASSHRQGGPQFF
TGTGCCAGCAGTCATCGACAGGGAGGCCCGCAGTTCTTC
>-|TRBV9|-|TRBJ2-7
CASSVALGQTYEQYF
TGTGCCAGCAGCGTAGCTCTGGGACAAACCTACGAGCAGTACTTC
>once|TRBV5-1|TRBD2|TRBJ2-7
CASSFLAGTSYEQYF
TGCGCCAGCAGCTTCCTAGCGGGGACCTCCTACGAGCAGTACTTC
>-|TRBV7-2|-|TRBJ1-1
CASSRSRVIPEAFF
TGTGCCAGCAGTCGGTCCAGGGTGATTCCTGAAGCTTTCTTT
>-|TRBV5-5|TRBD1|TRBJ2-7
CASSLVGDSTYEQYF
TGTGCCAGCAGCTTGGTTGGGGACAGCACCTACGAGCAGTACTTC
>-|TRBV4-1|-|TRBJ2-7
CASSQVTSRYEQYF
TGCGCCAGCAGCCAAGTTACCTCCCGGTACGAGCAGTACTTC
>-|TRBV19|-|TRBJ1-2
CATSWGHAGRDGYTF
TGTGCCACCAGTTGGGGCCACGCAGGGAGGGATGGCTACACCTTC
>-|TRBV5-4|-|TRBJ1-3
CASSSRHSSGNTIYF
TGTGCCAGCAGCTCCAGACACAGCTCTGGAAACACCATATATTTT
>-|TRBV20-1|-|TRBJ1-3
CSASVPFLAGITSGNTIYF
TGCAGTGCTAGTGTTCCTTTTTTGGCGGGGATCACCTCTGGAAACACCATATATTTT
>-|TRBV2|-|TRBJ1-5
CASSAGLSWSNQPQHF
TGTGCCAGCAGTGCAGGGCTCAGTTGGAGCAATCAGCCCCAGCATTTT
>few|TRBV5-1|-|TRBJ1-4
CASSLGRLAEKLFF
TGCGCCAGCAGCTTGGGGAGGTTGGCGGAAAAACTGTTTTTT
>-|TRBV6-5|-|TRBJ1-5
CATWGRGRGQPQHF
TGTGCCACGTGGGGGCGGGGGCGAGGTCAGCCCCAGCATTTT
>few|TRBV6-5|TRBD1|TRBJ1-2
CASSYLGQPYGYTF
TGTGCCAGCAGTTACTTGGGACAGCCCTATGGCTACACCTTC
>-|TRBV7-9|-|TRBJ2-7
CASSLVPTAYEQYF
TGTGCCAGCAGCTTAGTCCCGACAGCCTACGAGCAGTACTTC
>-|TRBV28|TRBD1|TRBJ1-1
CASPRGRENTEAFF
TGTGCCAGCCCCAGGGGGCGGGAGAACACTGAAGCTTTCTTT
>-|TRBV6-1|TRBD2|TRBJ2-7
CASSELRGGSYEQYF
TGTGCCAGCAGTGAATTACGCGGGGGGTCCTACGAGCAGTACTTC
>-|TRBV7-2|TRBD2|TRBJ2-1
CASSFVWLAGGNEQFF
TGTGCCAGCAGCTTTGTTTGGCTAGCGGGGGGCAATGAGCAGTTCTTC
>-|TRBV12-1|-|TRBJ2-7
CASSWGLAGDFSYEQYF
TGTGCCAGCAGCTGGGGACTAGCGGGGGATTTCTCCTACGAGCAGTACTTC
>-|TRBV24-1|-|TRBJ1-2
CATSDGGYGYTF
TGTGCCACCAGTGATGGAGGGTATGGCTACACCTTC
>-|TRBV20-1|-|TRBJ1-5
CSASLGVLTSNQPQHF
TGCAGTGCTAGTTTAGGGGTTTTAACGAGCAATCAGCCCCAGCATTTT
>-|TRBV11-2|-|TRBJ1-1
CASSLPDSPRAFF
TGTGCCAGCAGCTTACCCGACAGTCCCAGGGCTTTCTTT
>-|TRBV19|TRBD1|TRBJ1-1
CASSSGAGQGNTEAFF
TGTGCCAGTAGTTCCGGGGCAGGACAGGGGAACACTGAAGCTTTCTTT
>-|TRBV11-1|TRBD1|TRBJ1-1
CASRSGTGKEAFF
TGTGCCAGCAGGTCCGGGACAGGGAAAGAAGCTTTCTTT
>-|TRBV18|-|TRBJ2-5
CASSSGQRGTQYF
TGTGCCAGCTCATCTGGACAGCGCGGGACCCAGTACTTC
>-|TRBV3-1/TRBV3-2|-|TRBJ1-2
CASSPNGGRGGYTF
TGTGCCAGCAGCCCTAACGGTGGGCGGGGTGGCTACACCTTC
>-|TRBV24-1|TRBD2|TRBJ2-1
CATSDRTSGGFYQEQFF
TGTGCCACCAGTGATCGCACTAGCGGGGGGTTTTATCAGGAGCAGTTCTTC
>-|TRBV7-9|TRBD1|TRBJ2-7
CASSRQGAGHYEQYF
TGTGCCAGCAGCAGACAGGGGGCTGGTCACTACGAGCAGTACTTC
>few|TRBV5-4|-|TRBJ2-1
CASSPRGYNEQFF
TGTGCCAGCAGCCCTCGGGGATACAATGAGCAGTTCTTC
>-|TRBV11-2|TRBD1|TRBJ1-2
CASSLDRARGLRYGYTF
TGTGCCAGCAGCTTAGATCGGGCCAGGGGGCTGCGCTATGGCTACACCTTC
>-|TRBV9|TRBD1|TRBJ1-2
CASSRDRTMGGYTF
TGTGCCAGCAGCCGGGACAGAACAATGGGCGGCTACACCTTC
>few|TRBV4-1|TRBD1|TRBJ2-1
CASSQKDRELSVNEQFF
TGCGCCAGCAGCCAAAAGGACAGGGAACTTTCCGTCAATGAGCAGTTCTTC
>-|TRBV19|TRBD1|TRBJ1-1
CASSGQVGGTEAFF
TGTGCCAGTAGCGGACAGGTGGGGGGCACTGAAGCTTTCTTT